This passage covers 20 T cell receptor beta chains from one sample sequenced in a study of cytomegalovirus exposure and HLA in healthy donors. The PCR made use of 60 Vbeta and 13 Jbeta primers. Generated by immunoSEQ multiplex PCR, the TCRdb table keeps only in-frame clones and is missing some. The sample yields more than 130,000 clones, approximately 70% seen once. Source material: PBMCs. The origin of the receptors is a human donor in good health.

This rearrangement joins TRBV20-1 to TRBJ1-2, with a weak D call TRBD1 (5 bases). The germline V gene has CDR1 DFQATT and CDR2 SNEGSKA (reference sequence). The V gene lost 4 bases and the J gene lost 9 bases, with 12 bases spanning the gap. The CDR3 has 11 residues. CDR3 residues: CSATDIKSYTF. In DNA form, the CDR3 reads TGCAGTGCTACGGACATAAAAAGCTACACCTTC.

The rearrangement links TRBV18 to TRBJ2-5; TRBD2 matches at 10 bases. With V trimmed by 4 bases and J by 1 base, 6 bases remained unmatched. CDR3 size: 16 residues. In germline, CDR1 is KGHSH, CDR2 LQKENI. Written as DNA, the CDR3 is TGTGCCAGCTCACGCCGCAGCGGGGGGGCCCAAGAGACCCAGTACTTC. Encoded protein: CASSRRSGGAQETQYF. Based on the CDR3 plus reference TRBV18 and TRBJ2-5, the full variable domain is NAGVMQNPRHLVRRRGQEARLRCSPMKGHSHVYWYRQLPEEGLKFMVYLQKENIIDESGMPKERFSAEFPKEGPSILRIQQVVRGDSAAYFCASSRRSGGAQETQYFGPGTRLLVL.

There are a few counts of this clone. This rearrangement joins TRBV10-1 to TRBJ2-3; 11 positions agree with TRBD2. The CDR3 extends over 16 amino acids. The germline V gene encodes CDR1 WNHNN and CDR2 SYGVQD (reference sequence). V lost 4 bases, J lost 5 bases, and 8 bases stayed unmatched. The CDR3 protein is CASSANSGRGGDTQYF. In nucleotides, the CDR3 is TGCGCCAGCAGTGCTAATAGCGGGAGGGGTGGAGATACGCAGTATTTT.

This rearrangement joins TRBV4-1 to TRBJ2-2; D perhaps matches TRBD1 (6 bases). Per the germline V gene, CDR1 is MGHRA and CDR2 is YSYEKL. V lost 0 bases to trimming and J lost 1 base, with 12 bases between them. The CDR3 contains 17 residues. The CDR3 protein is CASSQEGYRENTGELFF. The DNA of the CDR3 is TGCGCCAGCAGCCAAGAGGGGTACAGGGAGAACACCGGGGAGCTGTTTTTT.

The rearrangement links TRBV10-2 to TRBJ2-1, with 10 bases that match TRBD2. V was pared by 6 bases and J by 6 bases, with 8 bases of the junction left unmatched. The germline gives CDR1 WSHSY, CDR2 SAAADI. This CDR3 region has 15 residues. CDR3 amino acids: CASSAPAGGGNEQFF. The CDR3 DNA follows: TGCGCCAGCAGCGCCCCAGCGGGAGGGGGCAATGAGCAGTTCTTC.

The rearrangement uses TRBV27 and TRBJ2-1; 9 nucleotides agree with TRBD2. The CDR3 runs to 14 residues. With 6 bases clipped from V and 3 bases from J, the junction kept 3 bases outside the gene matches. Germline CDR1 is MNHEY and CDR2 is SMNVEV (reference sequence). The DNA of the CDR3 is TGTGCCAGCAGGGTAGCGGGAGACTACAATGAGCAGTTCTTC. Amino acid sequence: CASRVAGDYNEQFF.

The gene calls are TRBV6-1 and TRBJ2-7; TRBD2 might be the D (5 bases). CDR1 and CDR2 from the germline V gene are MNHNS and SASEGT. The CDR3 spans 13 residues. Trimming removed 11 bases at V and 7 bases at J, with 21 bases between. The CDR3 spells CAPEGSRAEEQYF. Written as DNA, the CDR3 is TGTGCCCCAGAGGGCTCCCGTGCAGAGGAGCAGTACTTC.

The chain joins TRBV19 to TRBJ2-2, with 7 nucleotides matching TRBD1. The germline V gene has CDR1 LNHDA and CDR2 SQIVND (reference sequence). The CDR3 runs 15 residues. V shed 6 bases, J shed 3 bases, and the junction held 7 bases outside the gene matches. CDR3 residues: CASSRTGVDTGELFF. The CDR3 DNA reads as TGTGCCAGTAGCCGGACAGGAGTGGACACCGGGGAGCTGTTTTTT.

The chain uses TRBV28 and TRBJ2-2, with TRBD1 matching over 8 bases. Unmatched junction bases numbered 7, after V lost 3 bases and J lost 4 bases. This CDR3 is 16 amino acids long. From germline, CDR1 is MDHEN and CDR2 SYDVKM. Here the CDR3 DNA reads TGTGCCAGCAGTTTTAGTCAGGGGGCTCTCACCGGGGAGCTGTTTTTT. This gives the protein CASSFSQGALTGELFF.

The V call is TRBV5-1, the J call TRBJ2-7, with 11 bases matching TRBD1. This CDR3 region has 14 residues. Trimming took 2 bases from V and 6 from J; bases not matched to a gene: 4. Germline V lookup: CDR1 SGHRS, CDR2 YFSETQ. CDR3: CASSLGQGAAEQYF. CDR3 nucleotide sequence: TGCGCCAGCAGCTTAGGACAGGGGGCCGCCGAGCAGTACTTC.

This rearrangement joins TRBV2 to TRBJ1-3; D gene unclear. The V and J ends lost 1 base and 0 bases respectively, with 10 bases between them. Looked up from germline, CDR1 is SNHLY and CDR2 is FYNNEI. CDR3 length: 16 residues. CDR3 DNA sequence: TGTGCCAGCAGTGAAGTGCTGAGTGGCTCTGGAAACACCATATATTTT. Amino acid sequence: CASSEVLSGSGNTIYF.

The rearrangement links TRBV30 to TRBJ1-3; D ambiguous. Deletions cut 1 base from V and 4 bases from J, with 5 bases between. The CDR3 is made up of 12 amino acids. Germline CDR1 GTSNPN, CDR2 SVGIG (reference sequence). The CDR3 DNA reads TGTGCCTGGAGTGAAGCGGGAAACACCATATATTTT. This encodes CAWSEAGNTIYF.

The V call is TRBV6-1, the J call TRBJ2-3, with TRBD1 matching 8 bases. With V trimmed by 7 bases and J by 4 bases, 4 bases remained unmatched. Germline CDR1 is MNHNS and CDR2 is SASEGT. The CDR3 sequence is 13 residues long. The CDR3, as DNA: TGTGCCAGCACGAGACAGGGGTCAGATACGCAGTATTTT. Protein sequence: CASTRQGSDTQYF.

This chain uses TRBV5-1 with TRBJ2-5; perhaps TRBD2 as D (6 bases). Trimming took off 1 base at V and 5 bases at J, with 12 bases between the two ends. The CDR3 covers 14 residues. Germline V gene lookup returns CDR1 SGHRS and CDR2 YFSETQ. The CDR3 spells CASSLNGRDETQYF. CDR3 coding DNA: TGCGCCAGCAGCTTGAACGGGAGAGACGAGACCCAGTACTTC.

This clone was counted a single time. This chain joins TRBV5-1 and TRBJ2-5; tentative D call: TRBD2 (5 bases). The germline gives CDR1 SGHRS, CDR2 YFSETQ. The CDR3 length is 15 residues. With 0 bases removed from V and 5 bases from J, the gap between germline ends came to 14 bases. The CDR3 coding sequence is TGCGCCAGCAGCTTGGATGGGGAGCGAGGCGAGACCCAGTACTTC. Translation gives CASSLDGERGETQYF.

The rearrangement joins TRBV5-1 to TRBJ1-1; a weak D match, TRBD1 (6 bases). V was cut by 3 bases and J by 3 bases, with 12 bases left in between. The CDR3 totals 14 residues. From germline, CDR1 is SGHRS and CDR2 YFSETQ. DNA for the CDR3: TGCGCCAGCAGCTCGGACAGACGGGACACTGAAGCTTTCTTT. It is translated as CASSSDRRDTEAFF.

The chain employs TRBV7-9 and TRBJ1-2, with TRBD1 matching over 9 bases. CDR3 size: 14 residues. With V trimmed by 6 bases and J by 7 bases, 9 bases remained unmatched. Germline V lookup: CDR1 SEHNR, CDR2 FQNEAQ (reference sequence). The CDR3 here is CASRQVQGAAGYTF. CDR3 coding DNA: TGTGCCAGCAGACAAGTACAGGGGGCTGCTGGCTACACCTTC. The full variable domain, in which reference TRBV7-9 and TRBJ1-2 provide the parts outside the CDR3, is DTGVSQNPRHKITKRGQNVTFRCDPISEHNRLYWYRQTLGQGPEFLTYFQNEAQLEKSRLLSDRFSAERPKGSFSTLEIQRTEQGDSAMYLCASRQVQGAAGYTFGSGTRLTVV.

Concerning this clone itself: The junction departs from the called germline gene at one end, perhaps through a read error. The chain combines TRBV25-1 with TRBJ2-5; perhaps TRBD1 as D (8 bases). The germline V gene encodes CDR1 MGHDK and CDR2 SYGVNS. This CDR3 contains 14 residues. The CDR3 loop reads CAGSGGDRQETQYF. The CDR3 DNA follows: TGTGCCGGCAGTGGGGGGGACAGGCAAGAGACCCAGTACTTC.

This rearrangement joins TRBV10-3 to TRBJ2-3, with D possibly TRBD2 on 6 matching bases. V was pared by 11 bases and J by 6 bases, with 18 bases between. The CDR3 extends over 13 amino acids. Germline loops: CDR1 ENHRY, CDR2 SYGVKD. The CDR3 nucleotides are TGTGCCGCCAGCGGTCTAAGCGGGGATACGCAGTATTTT. Translation: CAASGLSGDTQYF.

The V and J genes are TRBV7-2 and TRBJ1-4; D is uncertain. Per the germline V gene, CDR1 is SGHTA and CDR2 is FQGNSA. Deletions cut 4 bases from V and 10 bases from J, with 22 bases between. This CDR3 comprises 16 residues. DNA of the CDR3: TGTGCCAGCAGCTCTATCTCCCGGGCCACCGAGGGAAAACTGTTTTTT. This sequence encodes CASSSISRATEGKLFF.